The clone carrying this T cell receptor (beta chain) was recorded at least ten times. Its antigen is unknown. This sample is drawn from a study of T cells in Graves' hyperthyroidism and ophthalmopathy. The study, taken as a whole, reports: In the blood, most expanded thyroid clonotypes above 0.001 appeared as well.

Germline V gene sequence: CDR1 SGHRS, CDR2 YFSETQ. V was clipped by 0 bases and J by 0 bases, with 17 bases between them. CDR3 size: 18 residues. Researchers barred patients who had uncontrolled infection, other autoimmune disease, pregnancy or lactation. The source material, RNA transcripts, was used to amplify TCR beta CDR3 regions. HTBI primers were used for first-round RT-PCR of the TCR CDR3. TCRdb ran MiXCR on the multiplex PCR reads and lists one entry per CDR3 protein. The data show 450,000 to 650,000 distinct CDR3 sequences, with 14% seen just once and roughly 6.9% held by the top ten. The receptor comes from a woman under 30 with Graves' ophthalmopathy. Sequenced: blood. This chain links TRBV5-1 with TRBJ2-3; D is possibly TRBD2 (6 bases). In DNA form, the CDR3 reads TGCGCCAGCAGCTTGGAAGGTTCGGGAGACACTAGCACAGATACGCAGTATTTT. It yields the protein CASSLEGSGDTSTDTQYF.